Listed below are T cell receptor beta chains from one sample, sequenced in a study of blood T cell repertoires in COVID-19. The repertoire was sequenced with immunoSEQ multiplex PCR; TCRdb's copy has only in-frame clones and lacks some. The sample holds roughly 250,000 clones, 75% to 90% seen once. The sequencing input was PBMCs or T cells enriched from blood (not recorded which). These receptors originate from a woman between 40 and 55 years old with acute COVID-19. Each CDR3 is given with its conserved first and last residue. The order of the fields is V gene, J gene, D gene, CDR3 protein. A D gene is named only where the DNA matches it firmly.

>TRBV2|TRBJ2-1|TRBD2
CASGARTSGWLDEQFF
>TRBV19|TRBJ1-3|TRBD1
CASSIGATGPGNTIYF
>TRBV2|TRBJ2-5|-
CASSDGGTLGETQYF
>TRBV7-9|TRBJ2-1|TRBD2
CASSLGLSGSIDEQFF
>TRBV11-2|TRBJ2-7|TRBD2
CASNPGLAGYEQYF
>TRBV18|TRBJ2-3|TRBD2
CASSPEIAGEEDTQYF
>TRBV5-4|TRBJ2-3|-
CASSLALGVQDTQYF
>TRBV11-3|TRBJ2-3|TRBD2
CASSLQTSGTDTQYF
>TRBV2|TRBJ2-1|-
CASSHDRGALAGYNEQFF
>TRBV18|TRBJ1-4|-
CASSPSQGSIEKLFF
>TRBV6-5|TRBJ1-5|TRBD1
CASSYGTGSNQPQHF
>TRBV7-9|TRBJ2-7|TRBD1
CASSLEQGPGHEQYF
>TRBV7-2|TRBJ2-1|-
CASSLVRVGNEQFF
>TRBV6-5|TRBJ2-7|-
CASTQGGEQYF
>TRBV29-1|TRBJ2-1|TRBD1
CSGDRGIGEQFF
>TRBV25-1|TRBJ1-1|-
CASSGETVNTEAFF
>TRBV6-1|TRBJ2-7|-
CASSVAETYEQYF
>TRBV19|TRBJ1-4|-
CASSFTLTTNEKLFF
>TRBV6-5|TRBJ2-2|-
CASRSPARTGELFF
>TRBV7-8|TRBJ1-5|-
CASSTRQVDSNQPQHF
>TRBV19|TRBJ2-2|-
CASRKTISTGELFF
>TRBV19|TRBJ2-1|TRBD1
CASSGTGVISYNEQFF
>TRBV7-9|TRBJ2-5|TRBD1
CASSFPGQGSETQYF
>TRBV5-4|TRBJ2-1|TRBD2
CASSLGGSGGNEQFF
>TRBV12-3/TRBV12-4|TRBJ1-5|-
CASSFGQHQPQHF
>TRBV7-2|TRBJ1-4|-
CASSLERGWGEKLFF
>TRBV7-9|TRBJ1-2|-
CASSTFDTNYGYTF
>TRBV6-5|TRBJ1-3|-
CASSYLAAKLGNTIYF
>TRBV25-1|TRBJ1-1|-
CASSERGLNTEAFF
>TRBV5-4|TRBJ2-1|TRBD2
CASSLGGGLGGYNEQFF
>TRBV11-3|TRBJ2-7|TRBD2
CASSLHARLAGVYEQYF
>TRBV6-5|TRBJ2-7|-
CASSAGLNSYEQYF
>TRBV27|TRBJ1-2|TRBD1
CARGTAYGYTF
>TRBV5-6|TRBJ1-2|-
CASSLRGDRYGYTF
>TRBV7-2|TRBJ2-1|-
CASSLGNLNEQFF
>TRBV11-2|TRBJ2-7|-
CASSRNAGSYEQYF
>TRBV30|TRBJ2-3|TRBD2
CAWNSLREEPDTQYF
>TRBV5-4|TRBJ2-2|-
CASSLSRDTGELFF
>TRBV19|TRBJ1-1|-
CASNFGRRGGAFF
>TRBV11-2|TRBJ2-3|TRBD1
CASSADRGYTDTQYF
>TRBV13|TRBJ2-1|TRBD2
CASSPTPGLADNEQFF
>TRBV4-1|TRBJ2-3|TRBD2
CASSQDWASGDSTDTQYF
>TRBV6-5|TRBJ2-7|TRBD1
CASSRQGRPAYEQYF
>TRBV30|TRBJ2-3|-
CAWRQTSADTQYF
>TRBV10-3|TRBJ2-3|-
CATTHSTDTQYF
>TRBV11-3|TRBJ2-1|TRBD2
CASSLAGGRGYNEQFF
>TRBV11-2|TRBJ2-5|TRBD2
CASSLGRGGETQYF
>TRBV30|TRBJ2-7|-
CAWSVMASDLGEQYF
>TRBV6-5|TRBJ2-2|TRBD2
CASIRAGANTGELFF
>TRBV15|TRBJ2-3|-
CATSRPQASTDTQYF
>TRBV6-5|TRBJ1-2|TRBD1
CASRQGMNYGYTF
>TRBV5-5|TRBJ2-1|TRBD2
CASSRTSGAPYNEQFF
>TRBV29-1|TRBJ2-1|TRBD1
CSGRTGGNEQFF
>TRBV7-9|TRBJ1-1|TRBD1
CASSLGTENTEAFF